This T cell receptor (beta chain) was identified during a study of cytomegalovirus exposure and HLA in healthy donors. Study-wide points: A later analysis associated 15,000 to 20,000 TCR beta sequences with HLA alleles at a 0.05 false discovery rate. Beyond CMV serostatus, there was no information to go on about immune exposure.

Trimming removed 5 bases from V and 1 base from J, with 8 bases in between. In germline, CDR1 is SGHAT, CDR2 FQNNGV. CDR3 size: 13 residues. Both 60 Vbeta primers and 13 Jbeta primers went into the PCR. Profiled with immunoSEQ multiplex PCR; TCRdb holds only in-frame clones, not every one. This repertoire comprises 63,000 or so clones; its ten largest clones make up 15%. As to this clone: The target antigen is unknown.

This clonotype originated in a boy between 10 and 17 years old in good health and CMV-seronegative. What was sequenced was PBMCs. The rearrangement joins TRBV11-2 to TRBJ1-1, with D tentatively TRBD1 (5 bases). DNA for the CDR3: TGTGCCAGCAGCCGTACAGGGAACACTGAAGCTTTCTTT. The encoded protein is CASSRTGNTEAFF.